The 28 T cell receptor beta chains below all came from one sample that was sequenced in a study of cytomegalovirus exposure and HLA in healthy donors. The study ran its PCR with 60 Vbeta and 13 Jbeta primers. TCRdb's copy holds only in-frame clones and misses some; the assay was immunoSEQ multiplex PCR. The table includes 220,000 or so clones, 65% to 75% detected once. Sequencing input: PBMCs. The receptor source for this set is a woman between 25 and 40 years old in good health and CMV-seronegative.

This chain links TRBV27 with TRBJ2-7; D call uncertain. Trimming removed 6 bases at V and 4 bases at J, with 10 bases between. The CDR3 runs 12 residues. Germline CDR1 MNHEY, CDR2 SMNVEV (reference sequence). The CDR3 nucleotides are TGTGCCAGCAGCATGACCGGGTACGAGCAGTACTTC. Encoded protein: CASSMTGYEQYF.

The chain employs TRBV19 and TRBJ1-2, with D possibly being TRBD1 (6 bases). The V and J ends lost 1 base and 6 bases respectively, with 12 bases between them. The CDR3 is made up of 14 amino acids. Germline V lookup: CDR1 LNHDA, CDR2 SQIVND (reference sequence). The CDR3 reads CASSIVGAGDGYTF. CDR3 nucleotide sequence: TGTGCCAGTAGTATAGTCGGGGCAGGGGATGGCTACACCTTC. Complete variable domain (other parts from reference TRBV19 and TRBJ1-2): DGGITQSPKYLFRKEGQNVTLSCEQNLNHDAMYWYRQDPGQGLRLIYYSQIVNDFQKGDIAEGYSVSREKKESFPLTVTSAQKNPTAFYLCASSIVGAGDGYTFGSGTRLTVV.

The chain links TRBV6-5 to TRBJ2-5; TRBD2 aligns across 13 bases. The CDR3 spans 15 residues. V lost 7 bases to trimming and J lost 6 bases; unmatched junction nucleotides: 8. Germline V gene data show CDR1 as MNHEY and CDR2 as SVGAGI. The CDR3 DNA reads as TGTGCCAGCACCGCAACTAGCGGGGGGGCACAGACCCAGTACTTC. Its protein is CASTATSGGAQTQYF.

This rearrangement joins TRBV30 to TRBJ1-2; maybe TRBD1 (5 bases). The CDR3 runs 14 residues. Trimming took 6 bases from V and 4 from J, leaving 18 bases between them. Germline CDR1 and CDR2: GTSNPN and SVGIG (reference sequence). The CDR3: CACAGPAIGYGYTF. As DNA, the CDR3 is TGTGCCTGCGCGGGGCCCGCCATAGGCTATGGCTACACCTTC.

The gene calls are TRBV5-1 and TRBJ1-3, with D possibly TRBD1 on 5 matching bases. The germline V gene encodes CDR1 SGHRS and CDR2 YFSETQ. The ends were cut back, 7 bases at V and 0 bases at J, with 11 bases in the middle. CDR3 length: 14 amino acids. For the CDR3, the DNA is TGCGCCAGCCGACTGGACATCTCTGGAAACACCATATATTTT. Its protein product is CASRLDISGNTIYF.

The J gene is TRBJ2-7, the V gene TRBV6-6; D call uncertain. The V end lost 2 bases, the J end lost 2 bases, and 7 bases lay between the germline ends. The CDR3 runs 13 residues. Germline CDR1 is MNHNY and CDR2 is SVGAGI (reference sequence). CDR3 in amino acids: CASSYASTYEQYF. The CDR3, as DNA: TGTGCCAGCAGTTACGCGTCAACCTACGAGCAGTACTTC.

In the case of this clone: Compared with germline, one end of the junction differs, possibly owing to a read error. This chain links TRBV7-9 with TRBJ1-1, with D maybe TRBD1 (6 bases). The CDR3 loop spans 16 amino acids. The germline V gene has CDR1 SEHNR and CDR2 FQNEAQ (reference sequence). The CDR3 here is CSSSFSRGGRNTEAFF. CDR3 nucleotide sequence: TGTTCCAGCAGCTTTTCCCGAGGGGGACGGAACACTGAAGCTTTCTTT.

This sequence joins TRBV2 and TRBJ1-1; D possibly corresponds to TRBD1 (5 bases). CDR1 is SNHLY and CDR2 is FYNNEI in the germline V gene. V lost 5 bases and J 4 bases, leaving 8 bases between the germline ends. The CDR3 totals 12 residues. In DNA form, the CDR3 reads TGTGCCAGCAGTACAGGACGCACTGAAGCTTTCTTT. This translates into CASSTGRTEAFF.

This chain's CDR3 is CASEIPGGQETQYF. The CDR3 DNA sequence: TGTGCCAGTGAAATTCCGGGAGGCCAAGAGACCCAGTACTTC. V usage is TRBV5-8 and J usage is TRBJ2-5; 7 nucleotides line up with TRBD2. Germline V gene data show CDR1 as SGHTS and CDR2 as YDEGEE. The ends lost 8 bases at V and 1 base at J; junction bases unmatched: 8. The CDR3 is 14 residues long.

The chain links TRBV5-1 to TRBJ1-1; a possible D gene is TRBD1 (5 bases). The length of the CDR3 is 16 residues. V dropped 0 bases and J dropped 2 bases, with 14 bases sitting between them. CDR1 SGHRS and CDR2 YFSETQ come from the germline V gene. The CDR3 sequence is CASSLGLAGLNTEAFF. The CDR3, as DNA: TGCGCCAGCAGCTTGGGGTTGGCAGGGCTTAACACTGAAGCTTTCTTT.

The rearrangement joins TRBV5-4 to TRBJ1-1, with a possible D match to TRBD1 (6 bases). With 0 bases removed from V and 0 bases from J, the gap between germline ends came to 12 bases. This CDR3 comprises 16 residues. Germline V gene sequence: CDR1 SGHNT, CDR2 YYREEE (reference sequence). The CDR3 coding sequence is TGTGCCAGCAGCTTGGGGGCAGGGGCGATGAACACTGAAGCTTTCTTT. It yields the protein CASSLGAGAMNTEAFF.

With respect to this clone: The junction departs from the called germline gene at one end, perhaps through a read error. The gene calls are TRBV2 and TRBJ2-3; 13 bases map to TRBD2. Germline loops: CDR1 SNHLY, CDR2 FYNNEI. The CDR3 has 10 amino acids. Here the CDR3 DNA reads TGTGCCAGCGTGACTAGCGGGGGGTTTTTT. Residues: CASVTSGGFF.

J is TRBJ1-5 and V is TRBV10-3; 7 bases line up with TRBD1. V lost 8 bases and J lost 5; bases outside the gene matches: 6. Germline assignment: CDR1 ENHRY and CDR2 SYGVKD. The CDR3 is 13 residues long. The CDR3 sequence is CAIQTGSDQPQHF. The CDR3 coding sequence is TGTGCCATCCAGACAGGGTCAGATCAGCCCCAGCATTTT.

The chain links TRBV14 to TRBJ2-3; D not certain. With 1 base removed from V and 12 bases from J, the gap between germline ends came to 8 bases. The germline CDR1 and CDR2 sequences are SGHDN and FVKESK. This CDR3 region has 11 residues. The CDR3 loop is CASSQAEPQYF. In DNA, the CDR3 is TGTGCCAGCAGCCAAGCGGAGCCACAGTATTTT. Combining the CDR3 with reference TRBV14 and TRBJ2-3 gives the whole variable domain EAGVTQFPSHSVIEKGQTVTLRCDPISGHDNLYWYRRVMGKEIKFLLHFVKESKQDESGMPNNRFLAERTGGTYSTLKVQPAELEDSGVYFCASSQAEPQYFGPGTRLTVL.

CDR3 amino acids: CASRSGTGGSEAFF. CDR3 in DNA: TGTGCCAGCAGATCAGGGACAGGGGGATCTGAAGCTTTCTTT. This sequence joins TRBV27 and TRBJ1-1; TRBD1 aligns across 11 bases. V shed 6 bases and J 6 bases; nucleotides not matched to a gene: 6. The CDR3 is 14 amino acids. CDR1 and CDR2 from the germline V gene are MNHEY and SMNVEV (reference sequence).

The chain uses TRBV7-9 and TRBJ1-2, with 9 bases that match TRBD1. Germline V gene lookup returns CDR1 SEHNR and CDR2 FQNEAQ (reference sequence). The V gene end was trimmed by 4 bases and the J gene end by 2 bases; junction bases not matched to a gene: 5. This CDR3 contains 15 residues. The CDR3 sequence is CASSSNRGQNYGYTF. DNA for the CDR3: TGTGCCAGCAGCTCAAACAGGGGGCAGAACTATGGCTACACCTTC.

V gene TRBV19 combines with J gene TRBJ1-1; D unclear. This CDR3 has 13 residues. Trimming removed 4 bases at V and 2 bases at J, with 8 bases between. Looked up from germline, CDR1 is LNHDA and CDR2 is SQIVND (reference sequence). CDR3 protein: CASSNQVNTEAFF. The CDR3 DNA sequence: TGTGCCAGTAGTAATCAGGTTAACACTGAAGCTTTCTTT.

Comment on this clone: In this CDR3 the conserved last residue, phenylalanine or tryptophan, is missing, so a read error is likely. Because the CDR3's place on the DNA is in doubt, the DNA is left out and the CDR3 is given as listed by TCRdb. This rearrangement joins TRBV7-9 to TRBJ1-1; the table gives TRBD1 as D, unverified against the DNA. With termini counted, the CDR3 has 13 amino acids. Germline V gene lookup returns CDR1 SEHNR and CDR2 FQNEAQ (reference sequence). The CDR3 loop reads CASSSIPGQKFGV.

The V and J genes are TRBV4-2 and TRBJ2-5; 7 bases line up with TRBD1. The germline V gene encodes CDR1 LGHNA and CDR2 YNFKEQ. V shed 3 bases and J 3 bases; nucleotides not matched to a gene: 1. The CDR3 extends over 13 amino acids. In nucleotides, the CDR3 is TGTGCCAGCAGCCAGGGACAGAAAGAGACCCAGTACTTC. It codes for CASSQGQKETQYF.

CDR3 residues: CASSFLAGASNEQFF. The CDR3 DNA sequence: TGTGCCAGCAGCTTCCTAGCGGGGGCCTCTAATGAGCAGTTCTTC. The chain carries TRBV11-3 and TRBJ2-1, with 10 nucleotides matching TRBD2. The CDR3 spans 15 residues. Germline loops: CDR1 SGHNT, CDR2 YENEEA. V trimming: 3 bases; J trimming: 7 bases; junction bases outside the gene matches: 6. The whole variable domain, filled in from reference TRBV11-3 and TRBJ2-1, reads EAGVVQSPRYKIIEKKQPVAFWCNPISGHNTLYWYLQNLGQGPELLIRYENEEAVDDSQLPKDRFSAERLKGVDSTLKIQPAELGDSAVYLCASSFLAGASNEQFFGPGTRLTVL.

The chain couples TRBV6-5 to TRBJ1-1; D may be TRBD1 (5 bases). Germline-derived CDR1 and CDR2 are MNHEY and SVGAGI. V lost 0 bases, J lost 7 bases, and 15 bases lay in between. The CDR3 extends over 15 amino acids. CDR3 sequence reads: CASSYSGRAHNEAFF. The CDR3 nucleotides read TGTGCCAGCAGTTACTCTGGCAGGGCCCATAATGAAGCTTTCTTT.

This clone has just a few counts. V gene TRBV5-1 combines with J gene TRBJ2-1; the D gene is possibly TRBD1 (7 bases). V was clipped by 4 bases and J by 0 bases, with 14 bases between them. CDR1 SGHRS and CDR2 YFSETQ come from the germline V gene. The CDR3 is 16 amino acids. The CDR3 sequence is CASSLEGQISYNEQFF. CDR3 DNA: TGCGCCAGCAGCCTGGAGGGACAGATCTCCTACAATGAGCAGTTCTTC.

The CDR3 DNA is TGTGCCAGTATGGGAGGGGCGAGTGTGAACGTAGAGCAGTTCTTC. Amino acids: CASMGGASVNVEQFF. This chain connects TRBV19 to TRBJ2-1, with 7 bases aligning to TRBD2. Germline CDR1 and CDR2: LNHDA and SQIVND (reference sequence). There are 15 residues in the CDR3. The trim removed 7 bases at V and 10 bases at J, leaving 16 bases unmatched.

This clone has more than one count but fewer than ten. Here the CDR3 DNA reads TGTGCCAGCAGTAGGGACAGGGTAACCGAGCAGTACTTC. Protein sequence: CASSRDRVTEQYF. V is TRBV2 and J is TRBJ2-7, with 9 bases that match TRBD1. This CDR3 is built from 13 residues. Per the germline V gene, CDR1 is SNHLY and CDR2 is FYNNEI. J was trimmed by 6 bases and V by 5 bases; bases with no gene match: 5.

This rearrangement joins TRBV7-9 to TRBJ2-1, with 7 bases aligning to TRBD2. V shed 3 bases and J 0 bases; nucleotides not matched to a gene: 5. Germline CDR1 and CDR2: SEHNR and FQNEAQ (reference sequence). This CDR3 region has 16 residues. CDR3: CASSFHLAASYNEQFF. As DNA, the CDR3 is TGTGCCAGCAGCTTCCACCTAGCGGCCTCCTACAATGAGCAGTTCTTC.

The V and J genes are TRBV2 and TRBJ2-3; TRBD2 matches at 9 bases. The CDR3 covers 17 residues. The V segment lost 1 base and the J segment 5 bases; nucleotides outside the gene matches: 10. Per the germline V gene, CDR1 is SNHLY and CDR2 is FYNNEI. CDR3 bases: TGTGCCAGCAGTGAAGGGGGCGGGAGGGCCATGGAAGATACGCAGTATTTT. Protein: CASSEGGGRAMEDTQYF.

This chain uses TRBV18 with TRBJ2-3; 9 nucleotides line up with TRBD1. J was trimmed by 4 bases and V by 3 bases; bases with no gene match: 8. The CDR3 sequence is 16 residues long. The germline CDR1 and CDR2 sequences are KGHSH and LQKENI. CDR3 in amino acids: CASSPPGQGIADTQYF. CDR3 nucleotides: TGTGCCAGCTCACCTCCGGGACAGGGAATAGCAGATACGCAGTATTTT.

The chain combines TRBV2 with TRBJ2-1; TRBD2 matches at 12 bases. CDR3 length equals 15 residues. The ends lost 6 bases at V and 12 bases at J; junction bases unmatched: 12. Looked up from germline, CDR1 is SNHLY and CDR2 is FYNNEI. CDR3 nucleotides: TGTGCCAGCAGCCCTGAGGCTAGCGGGAGGGTTCGGCAGTTCTTC. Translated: CASSPEASGRVRQFF. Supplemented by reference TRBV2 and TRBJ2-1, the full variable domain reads EPEVTQTPSHQVTQMGQEVILRCVPISNHLYFYWYRQILGQKVEFLVSFYNNEISEKSEIFDDQFSVERPDGSNFTLKIRSTKLEDSAMYFCASSPEASGRVRQFFGPGTRLTVL.